Given below is one T cell receptor beta chain in context. The antigen remains unidentified. Here immunoSEQ multiplex PCR was the method, and the copy in TCRdb shows in-frame clones only, minus some. The sample yields 250,000 to 400,000 clones, around 90% seen once. The source of the sample is a study of cytomegalovirus exposure and HLA in healthy donors. Study at large: The roughly 120 validation repertoires used the same platform as the roughly 700 first-cohort repertoires (as reported by a later analysis). Broader study findings: The study put roughly 160 TCR beta chains on its list as cytomegalovirus-associated. First-cohort TCR clusters were later found to tend to co-occur in the 120 or so validation repertoires. Many donors carried some public TCRs, although rarity characterized most TCR sequences.

CDR1 SGHTA and CDR2 FQGNSA come from the germline V gene. The ends were cut back, 0 bases at V and 13 bases at J, with 7 bases in the middle. The CDR3 runs 12 residues. Sample: PBMCs. The J gene is TRBJ1-6, the V gene TRBV7-2; D uncertain. The receptor comes from a man aged 25 to 40 in good health and CMV-seronegative. The DNA for the CDR3 is TGTGCCAGCAGCTTAGCGGAGCCTCCCCTCCACTTT. It is translated as CASSLAEPPLHF.